The rows below give T cell receptor beta chains drawn from one sample of a study of T-cell reconstitution after alpha-beta-depleted transplantation in children. TCRdb passed the PCR reads through MiXCR, listing each CDR3 protein once. This sample has around 230,000 distinct CDR3 sequences, with approximately 17% found just once. The specimen was PBMCs, mostly from graft donor cells, collected 360 days after TCRalphabeta/CD19-depleted stem cell transplant. These receptors were obtained from a male patient aged 2 to 9 who had a stem cell transplant for acute lymphoblastic leukemia, so the T cells may come from the graft donor. CDR3s include the opening cysteine and the closing phenylalanine or tryptophan. Size tells how often a clone was seen (once, few, many) or the class of an expanded clone, and some rows leave it out.

v_gene | abundance | CDR3aa
TRBV5-1 | few | CASSFPGSGGISYEQYF
TRBV24-1 | few | CATSDLSPKGNYGYTF
TRBV25-1 | . | CASSRTGLNYGYTF
TRBV10-3 | few | CATKLDAGTHTDTQYF
TRBV7-7 | . | CASSAGTAALTQYF
TRBV7-2 | . | CASSLTGSQPQHF
TRBV9 | . | CASSVRLPYGEQFF
TRBV5-1 | few | CASSLDVGGNQPQHF
TRBV7-9 | . | CASSLRPGHIYEQYF
TRBV4-2 | . | CASSRRGLATYEQYF
TRBV7-8 | . | CASSLSERRTDTQYF
TRBV11-2 | . | CASSLEGQGNLAKNIQYF
TRBV4-3 | few | CASSQGAGALYEQYF
TRBV20-1 | . | CSAYDPGQRRREEQYF
TRBV5-1 | many | CASSLNGNEKLFF
TRBV2 | once | CASTTPGRGDQPQHF
TRBV4-1 | . | CASSQDAGETQYF
TRBV10-3 | . | CATSTSGQEGYEQYF